The 20 T cell receptor beta chains below come from one sample, sequenced in a study of blood T cell repertoires in COVID-19 (dated by TCRdb to the early 2020s). The library was prepared using the immunoSEQ multiplex PCR assay. What TCRdb holds here is the immuneACCESS table cut down to in-frame rearrangements. Part of the clones is not present; checked against another copy, under half of the missing clones reflect an unresolved V gene, and the others are unexplained. The sample table lists under 250,000 clones, approximately 83% of them with a count of one. Around 6% of the sample goes to the ten largest clones. Material for sequencing was peripheral blood. The receptors shown here come from a human donor in a cohort sampled during active COVID-19.

V usage is TRBV12-3 or TRBV12-4 and J usage is TRBJ1-3; D perhaps matches TRBD1 (5 bases). The CDR3 totals 13 residues. Trimming removed 9 bases from V and 0 bases from J, with 9 bases in between. CDR3 bases: TGTGCCAGTGTCAGGGTCTCTGGAAACACCATATATTTT. This sequence encodes CASVRVSGNTIYF.

The J gene is TRBJ1-2, the V gene TRBV29-1, with 10 bases aligning to TRBD1. V lost 2 bases to trimming and J lost 1 base; unmatched junction nucleotides: 4. CDR1 and CDR2 from the germline V gene are SQVTM and ANQGSEA. This CDR3 spans 15 amino acids. The CDR3 DNA reads as TGCAGCGTTGAACCGGGGACAGGGGATAACTATGGCTACACCTTC. Translated: CSVEPGTGDNYGYTF.

The chain couples TRBV19 to TRBJ1-1; TRBD1 agrees at 7 bases. The CDR3 is 16 residues long. Germline V lookup: CDR1 LNHDA, CDR2 SQIVND (reference sequence). The ends lost 10 bases at V and 5 bases at J; junction bases unmatched: 19. CDR3 bases: TGTGCCACTGGAGGCGCGGAAGACAGGGAGAAAACTGAAGCTTTCTTT. Translation: CATGGAEDREKTEAFF.

J is TRBJ1-5 and V is TRBV9, with unresolved D. Trimming removed 0 bases at V and 6 bases at J, with 13 bases between. CDR1 SGDLS and CDR2 YYNGEE come from the germline V gene. There are 15 residues in the CDR3. The CDR3 spells CASSVGSAPGQPQHF. The CDR3, as DNA: TGTGCCAGCAGCGTAGGATCAGCCCCAGGTCAGCCCCAGCATTTT. Variable domain in full (rest from reference TRBV9 and TRBJ1-5): DSGVTQTPKHLITATGQRVTLRCSPRSGDLSVYWYQQSLDQGLQFLIQYYNGEERAKGNILERFSAQQFPDLHSELNLSSLELGDSALYFCASSVGSAPGQPQHFGDGTRLSIL.

This sequence joins TRBV24-1 and TRBJ2-2, with no clear D. Germline-derived CDR1 and CDR2 are KGHDR and SFDVKD. The CDR3 is 11 residues long. Trimming stripped 7 bases from V and 6 bases from J, with 5 bases between. CDR3 sequence: CATRGAGELFF. The CDR3 coding sequence is TGTGCCACCAGAGGAGCCGGGGAGCTGTTTTTT.

The V gene is TRBV5-1, the J gene TRBJ2-1; D is unclear. Trimming cost V 2 bases and J 3 bases, with 9 bases left between them. Germline values: CDR1 SGHRS, CDR2 YFSETQ. The CDR3 is made up of 14 amino acids. The CDR3 DNA follows: TGCGCCAGCAGCTTTGAGTCGATCTACAATGAGCAGTTCTTC. This sequence encodes CASSFESIYNEQFF.

The chain couples TRBV29-1 to TRBJ2-7; 8 bases are shared with TRBD1. Losses at the gene ends were 4 bases for V and 1 base for J; bases not matched to a gene: 9. The CDR3 contains 15 residues. Germline V gene sequence: CDR1 SQVTM, CDR2 ANQGSEA. CDR3 DNA: TGCAGCGTTGGAAGACGGGGACAGGTGTCCTACGAGCAGTACTTC. The encoded protein is CSVGRRGQVSYEQYF.

V gene TRBV7-9 combines with J gene TRBJ2-5; D is possibly TRBD2 (7 bases). The V gene's germline CDR1 is SEHNR and CDR2 FQNEAQ (reference sequence). This CDR3 is built from 14 residues. Trimming cost V 4 bases and J 5 bases, with 14 bases left between them. The chain's CDR3 is CASSSSGGRETQYF. The CDR3 coding sequence is TGTGCCAGCAGCTCGTCGGGGGGCAGGGAGACCCAGTACTTC. The full variable domain, completed using reference TRBV7-9 and TRBJ2-5, is DTGVSQNPRHKITKRGQNVTFRCDPISEHNRLYWYRQTLGQGPEFLTYFQNEAQLEKSRLLSDRFSAERPKGSFSTLEIQRTEQGDSAMYLCASSSSGGRETQYFGPGTRLLVL.

The J gene is TRBJ2-5, the V gene TRBV5-1; TRBD2 matches 8 bases. Germline CDR1 is SGHRS and CDR2 is YFSETQ. With 4 bases clipped from V and 5 bases from J, the junction kept 7 bases outside the gene matches. The CDR3 is 14 residues long. The CDR3 sequence: CASSTGGAGETQYF. CDR3 sequence (DNA): TGCGCCAGCAGCACCGGGGGGGCCGGTGAGACCCAGTACTTC.

CDR3 sequence (DNA): TGTGCCAGCAGCCCAAGAGAAGGGGGCGGAGTGGATTCACCCCTCCACTTT. It codes for CASSPREGGGVDSPLHF. The chain couples TRBV9 to TRBJ1-6; 7 positions match TRBD1. Germline V gene sequence: CDR1 SGDLS, CDR2 YYNGEE. The CDR3 totals 17 residues. The ends lost 4 bases at V and 8 bases at J; junction bases unmatched: 15.

This chain connects TRBV7-2 to TRBJ2-3, with no clear D. Trimming pared 8 bases from V and 5 bases from J, leaving 8 bases between. The V gene's germline CDR1 is SGHTA and CDR2 FQGNSA. CDR3 length: 11 residues. This chain's CDR3 is CASRLRDTQYF. Here the CDR3 DNA reads TGTGCCAGCCGCCTGAGAGATACGCAGTATTTT.

In its sample, this clone was seen once. The CDR3, as DNA: TGTGCCACCAGCCCCGGGACAGCCGACTACGAGCAGTACTTC. Translation: CATSPGTADYEQYF. This chain joins TRBV24-1 and TRBJ2-7, with 7 bases lining up with TRBD1. Per germline, CDR1 KGHDR and CDR2 SFDVKD. The V gene end was trimmed by 7 bases and the J gene end by 3 bases; junction bases not matched to a gene: 8. There are 14 residues in the CDR3.

The chain couples TRBV11-3 to TRBJ2-3, with a tentative D call TRBD1 (5 bases). The V end was cut by 2 bases, the J end by 5 bases, with 8 bases between. Germline CDR1 reads SGHNT; CDR2 reads YENEEA. This CDR3 has 13 amino acids. The CDR3, as DNA: TGTGCCAGCAGCTTACGACAGCTAGATACGCAGTATTTT. It yields the protein CASSLRQLDTQYF.

V and J are TRBV28 and TRBJ2-7, with D perhaps TRBD1 (5 bases). The CDR3 extends over 14 amino acids. The V gene lost 5 bases and the J gene lost 3 bases, with 14 bases spanning the gap. In germline, CDR1 is MDHEN, CDR2 SYDVKM. The CDR3 DNA sequence: TGTGCCAGCAGTCCCGGAGACAGAGACTACGAGCAGTACTTC. This sequence encodes CASSPGDRDYEQYF.

This clone was recorded once. The V gene is TRBV10-3, the J gene TRBJ1-4; D is unresolved. This CDR3 is built from 15 residues. The V end was cut by 3 bases, the J end by 1 base, with 9 bases between. CDR1 is ENHRY, CDR2 SYGVKD, per germline. Here the CDR3 reads CAISDSAETNEKLFF. In DNA form, the CDR3 reads TGTGCCATCAGTGATAGTGCCGAAACTAATGAAAAACTGTTTTTT.

This sequence joins TRBV7-9 and TRBJ1-1; 10 bases align to TRBD1. The CDR3 has 14 amino acids. Per germline, CDR1 SEHNR and CDR2 FQNEAQ (reference sequence). V lost 1 base, J lost 7 bases, and 3 bases stayed unmatched. CDR3 loop: CASSLGQGANEAFF. DNA for the CDR3: TGTGCCAGCAGCTTAGGACAGGGGGCTAATGAAGCTTTCTTT.

The V call is TRBV15, the J call TRBJ1-2, with 8 nucleotides matching TRBD1. Trimming at V came to 0 bases and at J to 0 bases, leaving 3 bases not matched to a gene. CDR1 LNHNV and CDR2 YYDKDF come from the germline V gene (reference sequence). This CDR3 comprises 16 residues. CDR3 sequence reads: CATSRDEGQANYGYTF. In nucleotides, the CDR3 is TGTGCCACCAGCAGAGATGAGGGACAGGCTAACTATGGCTACACCTTC.

The V and J genes are TRBV15 and TRBJ1-2; 7 bases agree with TRBD1. This CDR3 spans 12 amino acids. Trimming cost V 5 bases and J 6 bases; bases outside gene matches: 3. Germline V lookup: CDR1 LNHNV, CDR2 YYDKDF (reference sequence). The DNA for the CDR3 is TGTGCCACCAGCCGGGACAGAGATGGCTACACCTTC. Protein: CATSRDRDGYTF. The variable domain in full, with the rest retrieved from reference TRBV15 and TRBJ1-2, is DAMVIQNPRYQVTQFGKPVTLSCSQTLNHNVMYWYQQKSSQAPKLLFHYYDKDFNNEADTPDNFQSRRPNTSFCFLDIRSPGLGDTAMYLCATSRDRDGYTFGSGTRLTVV.

The table lists this clone with a count of one. This chain uses TRBV11-3 with TRBJ1-1; D remains unclear. V lost 1 base and J 0 bases, leaving 6 bases between the germline ends. CDR3 length: 14 residues. Germline-derived CDR1 and CDR2 are SGHNT and YENEEA. The DNA of the CDR3 is TGTGCCAGCAGCTTAGGAGGCTTGAACACTGAAGCTTTCTTT. Its protein is CASSLGGLNTEAFF. Complete variable domain (other parts from reference TRBV11-3 and TRBJ1-1): EAGVVQSPRYKIIEKKQPVAFWCNPISGHNTLYWYLQNLGQGPELLIRYENEEAVDDSQLPKDRFSAERLKGVDSTLKIQPAELGDSAVYLCASSLGGLNTEAFFGQGTRLTVV.

The rearrangement uses TRBV5-8 and TRBJ2-7; 9 positions match TRBD1. Trimming took 4 bases from V and 6 from J; bases not matched to a gene: 11. The CDR3 consists of 15 residues. Germline values: CDR1 SGHTS, CDR2 YDEGEE. The CDR3: CASSLPGQGRGEQYF. Here the CDR3 DNA reads TGTGCCAGCAGCCTACCGGGACAGGGTCGCGGCGAGCAGTACTTC.